This T cell receptor (beta chain) was obtained from a study of shared T cell receptors in the human thymus (dated by TCRdb to the early 2020s). Regarding the complete study: The study examined how self-reactive, shared T-cell receptor alpha chains are generated in the human thymus.

Library preparation employed the immunoSEQ multiplex PCR assay. TCRdb limited this immuneACCESS table to in-frame rearrangements with V and J called. A share of clones is missing; checked studies link under half to unresolved V genes, and the rest is unexplained. For this sample the table gives some 400,000 clones, of which about 95% were detected only once. Approximately 0.018% of the sample lies in the top ten. Note on this clone: Its antigen is not yet known. Base qualities are missing; no much larger clone stands one base away.

Reading from cysteine to phenylalanine, the CDR3 counts 16 amino acids. Just CDR3 DNA is preserved here, 48 bases in frame from base 1. CDR1 and CDR2 (SEHNR, FQNEAQ) derive from the germline V gene (reference sequence). The junction shows trimming of 1 base on V and 8 bases on J, and the gene matches do not reach 10 bases of it. The rearranged chain carries TRBV7-9 and TRBJ2-3, and 9 junction bases match TRBD2. This TCR was recovered from a human donor. Sequencing used thymocytes. The CDR3 amino acid sequence is: CASSLGCQREVVTQYF. The nucleotide sequence reads TGTGCCAGCAGCTTAGGGTGCCAGCGGGAGGTGGTTACGCAGTATTTT.